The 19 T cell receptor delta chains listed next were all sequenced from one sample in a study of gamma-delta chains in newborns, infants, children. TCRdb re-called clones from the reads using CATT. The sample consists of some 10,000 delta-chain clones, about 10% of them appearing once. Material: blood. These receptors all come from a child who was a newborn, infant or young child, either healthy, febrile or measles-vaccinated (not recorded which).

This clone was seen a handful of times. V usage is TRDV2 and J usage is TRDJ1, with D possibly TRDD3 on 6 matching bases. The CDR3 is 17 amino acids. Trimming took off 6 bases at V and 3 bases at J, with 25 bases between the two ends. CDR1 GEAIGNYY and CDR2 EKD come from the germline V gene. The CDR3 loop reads CACKFAGESEEADKLIF. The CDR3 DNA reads TGTGCCTGTAAATTTGCTGGGGAATCCGAGGAGGCCGATAAACTCATCTTT.

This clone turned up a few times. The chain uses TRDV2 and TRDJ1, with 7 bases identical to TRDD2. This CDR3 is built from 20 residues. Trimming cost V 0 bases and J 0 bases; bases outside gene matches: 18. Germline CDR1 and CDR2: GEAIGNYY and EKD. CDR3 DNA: TGTGCCTGTGACACCATCAATTCCTACGATCATCGGGGGGACACCGATAAACTCATCTTT. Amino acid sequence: CACDTINSYDHRGDTDKLIF.

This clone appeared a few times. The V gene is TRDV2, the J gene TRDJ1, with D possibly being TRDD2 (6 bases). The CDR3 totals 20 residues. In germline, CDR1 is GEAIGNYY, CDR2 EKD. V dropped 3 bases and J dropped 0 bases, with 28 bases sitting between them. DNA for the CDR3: TGTGCCTGTGACTCCCTGGAATCCTACGTAGCACTACCTCACACCGATAAACTCATCTTT. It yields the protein CACDSLESYVALPHTDKLIF.

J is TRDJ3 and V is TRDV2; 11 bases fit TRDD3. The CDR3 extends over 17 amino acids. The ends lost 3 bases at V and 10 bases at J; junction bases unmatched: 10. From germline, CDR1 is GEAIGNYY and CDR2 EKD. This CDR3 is CACDAVLGDIKTRQMFF. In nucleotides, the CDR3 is TGTGCCTGTGACGCGGTACTGGGGGATATAAAAACCCGACAGATGTTTTTC.

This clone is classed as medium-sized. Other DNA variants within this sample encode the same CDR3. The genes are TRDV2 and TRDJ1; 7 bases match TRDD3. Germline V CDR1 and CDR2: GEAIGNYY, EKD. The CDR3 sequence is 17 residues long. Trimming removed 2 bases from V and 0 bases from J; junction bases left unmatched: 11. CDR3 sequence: CACDILTTGAYTDKLIF. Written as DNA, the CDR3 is TGTGCCTGTGACATTCTCACTACTGGGGCGTACACCGATAAACTCATCTTT.

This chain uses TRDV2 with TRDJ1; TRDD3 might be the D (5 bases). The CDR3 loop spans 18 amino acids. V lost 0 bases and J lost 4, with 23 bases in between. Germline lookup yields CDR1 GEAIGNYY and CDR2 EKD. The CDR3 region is CACDTVGLRDTRSDKLIF. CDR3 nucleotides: TGTGCCTGTGACACCGTTGGTTTGCGCGATACCCGTAGCGATAAACTCATCTTT.

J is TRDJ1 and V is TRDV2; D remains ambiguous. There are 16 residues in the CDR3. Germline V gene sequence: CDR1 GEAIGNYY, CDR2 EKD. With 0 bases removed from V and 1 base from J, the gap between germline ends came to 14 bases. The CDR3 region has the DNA TGTGCCTGTGACACCCTTGCGGGACCCACCACCGATAAACTCATCTTT. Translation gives CACDTLAGPTTDKLIF.

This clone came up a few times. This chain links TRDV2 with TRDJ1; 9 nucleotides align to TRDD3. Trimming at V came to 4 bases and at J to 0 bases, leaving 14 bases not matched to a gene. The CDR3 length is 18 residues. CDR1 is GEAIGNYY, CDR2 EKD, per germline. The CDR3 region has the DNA TGTGCCTGTGAAAGCCTCTGGGGGATCCGGGAGTACACCGATAAACTCATCTTT. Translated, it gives CACESLWGIREYTDKLIF.

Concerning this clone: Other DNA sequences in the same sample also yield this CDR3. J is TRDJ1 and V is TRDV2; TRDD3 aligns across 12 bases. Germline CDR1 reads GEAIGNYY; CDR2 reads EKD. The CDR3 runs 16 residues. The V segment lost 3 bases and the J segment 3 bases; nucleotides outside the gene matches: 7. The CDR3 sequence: CACDSLLGDTSDKLIF. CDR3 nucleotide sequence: TGTGCCTGTGACTCCCTACTGGGGGATACATCCGATAAACTCATCTTT.

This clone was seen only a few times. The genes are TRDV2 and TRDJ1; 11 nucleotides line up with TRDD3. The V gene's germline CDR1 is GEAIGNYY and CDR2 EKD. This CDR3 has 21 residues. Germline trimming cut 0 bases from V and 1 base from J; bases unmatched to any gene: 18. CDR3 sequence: CACDTYDLNIYWGICTDKLIF. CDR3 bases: TGTGCCTGTGACACCTACGACCTTAACATCTACTGGGGGATATGCACCGATAAACTCATCTTT.

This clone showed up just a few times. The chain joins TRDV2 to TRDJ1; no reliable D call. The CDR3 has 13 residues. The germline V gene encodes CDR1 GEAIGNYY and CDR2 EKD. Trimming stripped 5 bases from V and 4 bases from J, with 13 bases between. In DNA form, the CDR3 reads TGTGCCTGTGCTGAGCTCAAGGGCGATAAACTCATCTTT. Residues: CACAELKGDKLIF.

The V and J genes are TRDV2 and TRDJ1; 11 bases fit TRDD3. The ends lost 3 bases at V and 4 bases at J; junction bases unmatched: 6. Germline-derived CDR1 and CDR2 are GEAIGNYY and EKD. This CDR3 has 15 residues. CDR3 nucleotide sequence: TGTGCCTGTGACTTACTGGGGGATATGGGCGATAAACTCATCTTT. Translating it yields CACDLLGDMGDKLIF.

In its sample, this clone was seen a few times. CDR3 DNA: TGTGCTCTTGGGGGGCCCAGCCGATCTCTACTGGGGGATACATCGGACTCCTGGGACACCCGACAGATGTTTTTC. Amino acids: CALGGPSRSLLGDTSDSWDTRQMFF. The chain combines TRDV1 with TRDJ3; 12 bases agree with TRDD3. J lost 0 bases, V lost 4 bases, and 22 bases had no gene match. Germline V gene lookup returns CDR1 TSWWSYY and CDR2 QGS. The CDR3 sequence is 25 residues long.

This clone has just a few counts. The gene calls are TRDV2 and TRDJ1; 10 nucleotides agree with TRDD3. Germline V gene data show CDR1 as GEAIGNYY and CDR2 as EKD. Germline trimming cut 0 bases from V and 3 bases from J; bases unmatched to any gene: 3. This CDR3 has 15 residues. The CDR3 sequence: CACDTVLGDADKLIF. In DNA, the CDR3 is TGTGCCTGTGACACCGTACTGGGGGATGCCGATAAACTCATCTTT.

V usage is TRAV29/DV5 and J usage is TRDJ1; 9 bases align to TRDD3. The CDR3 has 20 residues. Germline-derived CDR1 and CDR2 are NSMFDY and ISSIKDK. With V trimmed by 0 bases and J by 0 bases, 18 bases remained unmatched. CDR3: CAASAPSPNHWGRYTDKLIF. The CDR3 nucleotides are TGTGCAGCAAGCGCCCCGTCTCCTAATCACTGGGGGAGATACACCGATAAACTCATCTTT.

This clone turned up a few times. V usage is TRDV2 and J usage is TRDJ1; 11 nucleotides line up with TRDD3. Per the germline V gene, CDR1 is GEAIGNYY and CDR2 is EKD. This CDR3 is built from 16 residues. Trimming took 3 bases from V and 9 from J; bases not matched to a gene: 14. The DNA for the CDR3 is TGTGCCTGTGACGCATTAACTGGGGGATATAATGCCGAACTCATCTTT. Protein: CACDALTGGYNAELIF.

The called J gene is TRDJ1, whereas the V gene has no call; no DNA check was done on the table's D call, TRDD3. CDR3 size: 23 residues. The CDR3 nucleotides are TGTGCTCTTGGGAGAACTCCACCTTCCTATGCGTACTGGGGGATAAAAACCCTCGATAAACTCATCTTT. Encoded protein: CALGRTPPSYAYWGIKTLDKLIF.

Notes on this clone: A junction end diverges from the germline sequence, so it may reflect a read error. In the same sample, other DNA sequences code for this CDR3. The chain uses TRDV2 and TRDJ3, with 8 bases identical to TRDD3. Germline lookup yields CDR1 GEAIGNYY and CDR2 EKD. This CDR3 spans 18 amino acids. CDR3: CACDYWGESSWDTRQMFF. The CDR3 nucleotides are TGTGCCTGTGACTACTGGGGGGAAAGCTCCTGGGACACCCGACAGATGTTCTTC.

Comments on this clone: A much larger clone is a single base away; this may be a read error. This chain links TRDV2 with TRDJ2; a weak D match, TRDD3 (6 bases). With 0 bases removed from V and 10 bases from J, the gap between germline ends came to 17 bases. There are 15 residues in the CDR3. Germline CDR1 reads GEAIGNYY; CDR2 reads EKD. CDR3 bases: TGTGCCTGTGACACCGTGGGGGCCCCGGGAGAACAACTCTTCTTT. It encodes CACDTVGAPGEQLFF.